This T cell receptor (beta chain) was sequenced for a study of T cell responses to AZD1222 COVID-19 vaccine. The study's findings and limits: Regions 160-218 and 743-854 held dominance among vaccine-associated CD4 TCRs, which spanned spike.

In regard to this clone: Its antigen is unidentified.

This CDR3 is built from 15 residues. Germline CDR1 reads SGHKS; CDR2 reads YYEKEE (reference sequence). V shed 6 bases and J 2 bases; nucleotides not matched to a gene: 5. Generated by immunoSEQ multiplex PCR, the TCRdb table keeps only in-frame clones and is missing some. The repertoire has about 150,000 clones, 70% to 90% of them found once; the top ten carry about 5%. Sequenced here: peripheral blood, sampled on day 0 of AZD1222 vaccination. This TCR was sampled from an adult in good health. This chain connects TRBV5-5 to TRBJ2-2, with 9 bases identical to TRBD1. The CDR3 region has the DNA TGTGCCAGCACACGGGACAGGGTCAACACCGGGGAGCTGTTTTTT. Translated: CASTRDRVNTGELFF.